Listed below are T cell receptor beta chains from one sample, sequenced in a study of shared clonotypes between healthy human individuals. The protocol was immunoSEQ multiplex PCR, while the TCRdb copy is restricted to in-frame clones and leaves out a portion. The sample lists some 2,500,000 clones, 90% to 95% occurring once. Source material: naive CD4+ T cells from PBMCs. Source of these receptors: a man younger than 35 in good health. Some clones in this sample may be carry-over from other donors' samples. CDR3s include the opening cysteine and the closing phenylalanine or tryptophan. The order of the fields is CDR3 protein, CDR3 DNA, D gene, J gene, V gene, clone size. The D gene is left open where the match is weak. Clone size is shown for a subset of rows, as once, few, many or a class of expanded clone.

CDR3aa: CASSQELGTSGYNEQFF
CDR3nt: TGTGCCAGCAGCCAAGAGCTTGGGACTAGCGGTTACAATGAGCAGTTCTTC
d_gene: TRBD2
j_gene: TRBJ2-1
v_gene: TRBV4-2
abundance: NA

CDR3aa: CASSPSGQGNYGYTF
CDR3nt: TGCGCCAGCAGCCCCTCGGGACAGGGGAACTATGGCTACACCTTC
d_gene: TRBD1
j_gene: TRBJ1-2
v_gene: TRBV5-1
abundance: NA

CDR3aa: CASSFRGSSYEQYF
CDR3nt: TGTGCCAGCAGCTTTCGGGGTTCCTCCTACGAGCAGTACTTC
d_gene: NA
j_gene: TRBJ2-7
v_gene: TRBV7-9
abundance: NA

CDR3aa: CASSGRDRGYYEQYF
CDR3nt: TGTGCCAGCAGTGGCCGGGACAGGGGTTATTACGAGCAGTACTTC
d_gene: TRBD1
j_gene: TRBJ2-7
v_gene: TRBV6-1
abundance: NA

CDR3aa: CASSELRSEDSIYNEQFF
CDR3nt: TGTGCCAGCAGCGAACTTAGGTCTGAGGACAGTATCTACAATGAGCAGTTCTTC
d_gene: NA
j_gene: TRBJ2-1
v_gene: TRBV7-6
abundance: NA

CDR3aa: CAWTRLPYPPLHF
CDR3nt: TGTGCCTGGACTAGACTTCCCTACCCACCCCTCCACTTT
d_gene: NA
j_gene: TRBJ1-6
v_gene: TRBV30
abundance: NA

CDR3aa: CASSLGTAESSYNSPLHF
CDR3nt: TGCGCCAGCAGCTTGGGGACAGCGGAGAGCTCCTATAATTCACCCCTCCACTTT
d_gene: NA
j_gene: TRBJ1-6
v_gene: TRBV5-1
abundance: once

CDR3aa: CASSFTVSGEAFF
CDR3nt: TGCGCCAGCAGCTTCACAGTTTCTGGTGAAGCTTTCTTT
d_gene: NA
j_gene: TRBJ1-1
v_gene: TRBV5-1
abundance: NA

CDR3aa: CASLREGLGNTQYF
CDR3nt: TGTGCCAGCCTGCGGGAGGGCTTAGGAAATACGCAGTATTTT
d_gene: TRBD2
j_gene: TRBJ2-3
v_gene: TRBV6-1
abundance: NA

CDR3aa: CASSPQRVGFGNSGANVLTF
CDR3nt: TGTGCCAGTAGTCCACAACGTGTAGGGTTCGGAAACTCTGGGGCCAACGTCCTGACTTTC
d_gene: NA
j_gene: TRBJ2-6
v_gene: TRBV19
abundance: NA

CDR3aa: CASSEPTGVNTEAFF
CDR3nt: TGTGCCAGCAGTGAACCAACAGGGGTGAACACTGAAGCTTTCTTT
d_gene: TRBD1
j_gene: TRBJ1-1
v_gene: TRBV6-1
abundance: NA

CDR3aa: CASSISASRTDTQYF
CDR3nt: TGTGCCAGCAGTATTAGCGCGTCGCGCACAGATACGCAGTATTTT
d_gene: NA
j_gene: TRBJ2-3
v_gene: TRBV27
abundance: NA

CDR3aa: CASSLGGDGYTF
CDR3nt: TGTGCCAGCAGCTTAGGAGGGGATGGCTACACCTTC
d_gene: NA
j_gene: TRBJ1-2
v_gene: TRBV7-6
abundance: NA

CDR3aa: CASSPSGLAGNYEQYF
CDR3nt: TGTGCCAGCAGCCCCTCGGGACTAGCGGGAAACTACGAGCAGTACTTC
d_gene: TRBD2
j_gene: TRBJ2-7
v_gene: TRBV11-3
abundance: NA

CDR3aa: CASSLPGTSDTEAFF
CDR3nt: TGTGCCAGCAGCTTGCCCGGGACAAGCGACACTGAAGCTTTCTTT
d_gene: NA
j_gene: TRBJ1-1
v_gene: TRBV5-6
abundance: NA

CDR3aa: CASSPGQGLATDTQYF
CDR3nt: TGTGCCAGCAGCCCCGGACAGGGACTAGCCACAGATACGCAGTATTTT
d_gene: NA
j_gene: TRBJ2-3
v_gene: TRBV7-9
abundance: NA

CDR3aa: CASSLVPLAGGSHNEQFF
CDR3nt: TGTGCCAGCAGCCTAGTCCCCCTAGCGGGAGGGTCACACAATGAGCAGTTCTTC
d_gene: TRBD2
j_gene: TRBJ2-1
v_gene: TRBV7-8
abundance: once

CDR3aa: CASSATGGRETEAFF
CDR3nt: TGCGCCAGCAGCGCGACGGGTGGACGGGAGACTGAAGCTTTCTTT
d_gene: NA
j_gene: TRBJ1-1
v_gene: TRBV5-1
abundance: NA

CDR3aa: CASSFGQGLVSGANVLTF
CDR3nt: TGTGCCAGCAGCTTTGGACAGGGACTAGTCTCTGGGGCCAACGTCCTGACTTTC
d_gene: NA
j_gene: TRBJ2-6
v_gene: TRBV7-9
abundance: NA

CDR3aa: CASRPVNEKLFF
CDR3nt: TGTGCCAGCAGGCCCGTTAATGAAAAACTGTTTTTT
d_gene: NA
j_gene: TRBJ1-4
v_gene: TRBV28
abundance: NA

CDR3aa: CASSRLNEKLFF
CDR3nt: TGTGCCAGCAGCCGCCTTAATGAAAAACTGTTTTTT
d_gene: NA
j_gene: TRBJ1-4
v_gene: TRBV6-5
abundance: NA

CDR3aa: CASSSGQGNTEAFF
CDR3nt: TGCGCCAGCAGCTCCGGACAGGGCAACACTGAAGCTTTCTTT
d_gene: TRBD1
j_gene: TRBJ1-1
v_gene: TRBV5-1
abundance: NA

CDR3aa: CASSLASASGRALATDTQYF
CDR3nt: TGCGCCAGCAGCTTGGCCTCGGCTAGCGGGAGGGCCCTAGCAACGGATACGCAGTATTTT
d_gene: TRBD2
j_gene: TRBJ2-3
v_gene: TRBV5-1
abundance: NA

CDR3aa: CASSKTGRNTGELFF
CDR3nt: TGTGCCAGTAGTAAGACAGGTCGAAACACCGGGGAGCTGTTTTTT
d_gene: NA
j_gene: TRBJ2-2
v_gene: TRBV19
abundance: few

CDR3aa: CASSPDRARTDTQYF
CDR3nt: TGTGCCAGCAGCCCGGACAGGGCCCGCACAGATACGCAGTATTTT
d_gene: TRBD1
j_gene: TRBJ2-3
v_gene: TRBV7-3
abundance: NA

CDR3aa: CASSSGEAGGRTDTQYF
CDR3nt: TGTGCCAGCAGCTCCGGGGAGGCGGGAGGACGCACAGATACGCAGTATTTT
d_gene: TRBD2
j_gene: TRBJ2-3
v_gene: TRBV5-4
abundance: NA

CDR3aa: CASDTGTGGPDTQYF
CDR3nt: TGCGCCAGCGACACCGGGACAGGGGGTCCAGATACGCAGTATTTT
d_gene: TRBD1
j_gene: TRBJ2-3
v_gene: TRBV5-1
abundance: NA

CDR3aa: CSAPSSGVEYF
CDR3nt: TGCAGTGCCCCTAGTTCGGGGGTGGAGTACTTC
d_gene: NA
j_gene: TRBJ2-5
v_gene: TRBV20-1
abundance: NA

CDR3aa: CASSSRQGVMDTQYF
CDR3nt: TGTGCCAGCAGTTCCAGACAGGGGGTCATGGATACGCAGTATTTT
d_gene: TRBD1
j_gene: TRBJ2-3
v_gene: TRBV27
abundance: NA

CDR3aa: CASSDLPGTSGSRWQYF
CDR3nt: TGTGCCAGCAGTGATTTGCCGGGGACTAGCGGGAGTAGGTGGCAGTACTTC
d_gene: TRBD2
j_gene: TRBJ2-7
v_gene: TRBV6-1
abundance: NA

CDR3aa: CASSGTSGSSHEQYF
CDR3nt: TGCGCCAGCAGTGGGACTAGCGGGAGCTCACACGAGCAGTACTTC
d_gene: TRBD2
j_gene: TRBJ2-7
v_gene: TRBV10-1
abundance: NA

CDR3aa: CATSRSKVGEDQPQHF
CDR3nt: TGTGCCACCAGCAGATCAAAGGTGGGGGAAGATCAGCCCCAGCATTTT
d_gene: NA
j_gene: TRBJ1-5
v_gene: TRBV15
abundance: few

CDR3aa: CASSLIQGLNIQYF
CDR3nt: TGTGCCAGCAGTTTAATACAGGGGTTGAACATTCAGTACTTC
d_gene: TRBD1
j_gene: TRBJ2-4
v_gene: TRBV28
abundance: NA

CDR3aa: CASSPSANKGAGTEAFF
CDR3nt: TGTGCCAGCTCACCTTCCGCTAATAAGGGGGCTGGCACTGAAGCTTTCTTT
d_gene: TRBD1
j_gene: TRBJ1-1
v_gene: TRBV18
abundance: NA

CDR3aa: CASSLFGQTNTEAFF
CDR3nt: TGTGCCAGCAGCTTATTCGGACAGACGAACACTGAAGCTTTCTTT
d_gene: NA
j_gene: TRBJ1-1
v_gene: TRBV7-6
abundance: NA

CDR3aa: CASSLFRGKSYNEQFF
CDR3nt: TGTGCCAGCAGTTTGTTTCGCGGGAAATCCTACAATGAGCAGTTCTTC
d_gene: NA
j_gene: TRBJ2-1
v_gene: TRBV27
abundance: NA

CDR3aa: CASSPGGEETQYF
CDR3nt: TGTGCCAGCAGTCCTGGGGGTGAAGAGACCCAGTACTTC
d_gene: NA
j_gene: TRBJ2-5
v_gene: TRBV28
abundance: NA

CDR3aa: CASSEARKGGNQPQHF
CDR3nt: TGTGCCAGCAGTGAAGCGCGGAAGGGAGGCAATCAGCCCCAGCATTTT
d_gene: NA
j_gene: TRBJ1-5
v_gene: TRBV2
abundance: NA

CDR3aa: CASSLTSDRVIHEQYF
CDR3nt: TGTGCCAGCAGTCTCACATCGGACAGGGTTATCCACGAGCAGTACTTC
d_gene: TRBD1
j_gene: TRBJ2-7
v_gene: TRBV7-6
abundance: NA

CDR3aa: CASLPGVTNEKLFF
CDR3nt: TGTGCCAGCCTTCCAGGGGTAACCAATGAAAAACTGTTTTTT
d_gene: NA
j_gene: TRBJ1-4
v_gene: TRBV2
abundance: NA

CDR3aa: CASKAEWGWEQYF
CDR3nt: TGTGCCAGCAAGGCGGAGTGGGGTTGGGAGCAGTACTTC
d_gene: NA
j_gene: TRBJ2-7
v_gene: TRBV14
abundance: NA

CDR3aa: CASTVAYEQFF
CDR3nt: TGTGCCAGCACCGTAGCGTATGAGCAGTTCTTC
d_gene: NA
j_gene: TRBJ2-1
v_gene: TRBV6-6
abundance: once

CDR3aa: CASSSGAGYGGFGF
CDR3nt: TGTGCCAGCAGTTCGGGGGCCGGTTATGGTGGCTTCGGCTTC
d_gene: NA
j_gene: TRBJ2-7
v_gene: TRBV28
abundance: NA

CDR3aa: CASSTLAVQETQYF
CDR3nt: TGTGCCAGCAGCACACTAGCGGTACAAGAGACCCAGTACTTC
d_gene: TRBD2
j_gene: TRBJ2-5
v_gene: TRBV7-9
abundance: NA

CDR3aa: CSASGLAEQFF
CDR3nt: TGCAGTGCTTCAGGGTTGGCTGAGCAGTTCTTC
d_gene: NA
j_gene: TRBJ2-1
v_gene: TRBV20-1
abundance: NA

CDR3aa: CASNPNRGRRIGYGYTF
CDR3nt: TGTGCCAGCAACCCAAACCGGGGAAGGAGGATTGGGTATGGCTACACCTTC
d_gene: NA
j_gene: TRBJ1-2
v_gene: TRBV7-8
abundance: NA

CDR3aa: CASGGAGANVLTF
CDR3nt: TGTGCCAGTGGGGGAGCTGGGGCCAACGTCCTGACTTTC
d_gene: NA
j_gene: TRBJ2-6
v_gene: TRBV7-3
abundance: NA

CDR3aa: CASSSQGLAGGSYEQYF
CDR3nt: TGTGCCAGCAGTTCACAGGGACTAGCGGGAGGATCCTACGAGCAGTACTTC
d_gene: TRBD2
j_gene: TRBJ2-7
v_gene: TRBV28
abundance: NA